Below, 22 T cell receptor beta chains from the same sample are listed, as sequenced in a study of tumor-infiltrating lymphocytes in localized non-small cell lung cancer. Sequencing was performed with immunoSEQ multiplex PCR; in TCRdb, only in-frame clones are kept and a portion is missing. Of 6,500 to 7,500 clones listed, around 77% are singletons. The sample taken for sequencing was uninvolved lung tissue not adjacent to the tumor. These receptors were collected from a human donor with non-small cell lung cancer.

The chain uses TRBV29-1 and TRBJ2-7, with D possibly TRBD2 on 5 matching bases. V dropped 5 bases and J dropped 0 bases, with 14 bases sitting between them. The CDR3 covers 14 residues. Germline CDR1 reads SQVTM; CDR2 reads ANQGSEA. The CDR3 protein is CSVLGLGSSYEQYF. DNA for the CDR3: TGCAGCGTTCTAGGACTGGGGAGCTCCTACGAGCAGTACTTC.

The rearrangement links TRBV5-4 to TRBJ1-6; D gene unclear. This CDR3 has 13 residues. CDR1 is SGHNT, CDR2 YYREEE, per germline (reference sequence). Trimming removed 0 bases from V and 14 bases from J, with 12 bases in between. The CDR3 DNA follows: TGTGCCAGCAGCTTGGGTTCCACCGAGACCCTCCACTTT. Translated, it gives CASSLGSTETLHF.

The chain joins TRBV7-6 to TRBJ2-5, with D perhaps TRBD1 (5 bases). From germline, CDR1 is SGHVS and CDR2 FNYEAQ. This CDR3 comprises 16 residues. With 2 bases removed from V and 3 bases from J, the gap between germline ends came to 16 bases. This CDR3 reads CASSLIPGAGKETQYF. The CDR3 bases are TGTGCCAGCAGCTTAATACCTGGGGCTGGGAAAGAGACCCAGTACTTC.

The J gene is TRBJ2-7, the V gene TRBV30; D not resolved. The CDR3 extends over 14 amino acids. The V and J ends lost 0 bases and 1 base respectively, with 10 bases between them. From germline, CDR1 is GTSNPN and CDR2 SVGIG (reference sequence). The CDR3 nucleotides read TGTGCCTGGAGTGTTAGGACCACATCCTACGAGCAGTACTTC. This encodes CAWSVRTTSYEQYF.

This chain links TRBV29-1 with TRBJ1-6; a possible D gene is TRBD1 (5 bases). CDR1 and CDR2 from the germline V gene are SQVTM and ANQGSEA. The CDR3 runs to 14 residues. V lost 0 bases to trimming and J lost 10 bases, with 13 bases between them. Written as DNA, the CDR3 is TGCAGCGTTGAAGATGGTGACGAGGGGTCACCCCTCCACTTT. Protein sequence: CSVEDGDEGSPLHF. The full variable domain, completed using reference TRBV29-1 and TRBJ1-6, is SAVISQKPSRDICQRGTSLTIQCQVDSQVTMMFWYRQQPGQSLTLIATANQGSEATYESGFVIDKFPISRPNLTFSTLTVSNMSPEDSSIYLCSVEDGDEGSPLHFGNGTRLTVT.

The gene calls are TRBV5-4 and TRBJ1-2, with 7 positions matching TRBD1. Trimming cost V 0 bases and J 5 bases; bases outside gene matches: 1. The CDR3 spans 13 residues. CDR1 and CDR2 from the germline V gene are SGHNT and YYREEE (reference sequence). CDR3 loop: CASSLVQGYGYTF. CDR3 coding DNA: TGTGCCAGCAGCTTGGTACAGGGGTATGGCTACACCTTC.

This clone has a single count. The chain joins TRBV30 to TRBJ1-5, with D hard to call. Germline CDR1 GTSNPN, CDR2 SVGIG (reference sequence). Deletions cut 5 bases from V and 7 bases from J, with 15 bases between. This CDR3 is 13 amino acids long. The CDR3 nucleotides read TGTGCCTGGGGGTCGCGGGCCGACCAGCCCCAGCATTTT. Translation: CAWGSRADQPQHF.

The V and J genes are TRBV4-2 and TRBJ2-5, with D possibly being TRBD1 (5 bases). The CDR3 runs to 15 residues. The V end lost 1 base, the J end lost 5 bases, and 14 bases lay between the germline ends. CDR1 and CDR2 (germline): LGHNA, YNFKEQ. The CDR3 spells CASSQGQRVPETQYF. The CDR3 DNA sequence: TGTGCCAGCAGCCAAGGACAGCGAGTACCCGAGACCCAGTACTTC.

The V call is TRBV30, the J call TRBJ1-4; D is unclear. The V and J ends lost 1 base and 5 bases respectively, with 2 bases between them. There are 11 residues in the CDR3. Germline V gene lookup returns CDR1 GTSNPN and CDR2 SVGIG (reference sequence). In nucleotides, the CDR3 is TGTGCCTGGAGTGGAAATGAAAAACTGTTTTTT. Translated, it gives CAWSGNEKLFF. The complete variable domain, with remaining parts taken from reference TRBV30 and TRBJ1-4, reads SQTIHQWPATLVQPVGSPLSLECTVEGTSNPNLYWYRQAAGRGLQLLFYSVGIGQISSEVPQNLSASRPQDRQFILSSKKLLLSDSGFYLCAWSGNEKLFFGSGTQLSVL.

The J gene is TRBJ1-1, the V gene TRBV2; no reliable D call. Germline loops: CDR1 SNHLY, CDR2 FYNNEI. The CDR3 sequence is 14 residues long. V lost 0 bases and J 5 bases, leaving 10 bases between the germline ends. CDR3 protein: CASSEALSGTEAFF. CDR3 nucleotide sequence: TGTGCCAGCAGTGAAGCGCTTTCGGGGACTGAAGCTTTCTTT.

The rearrangement joins TRBV7-3 to TRBJ2-7; 8 bases map to TRBD2. After removal of 5 bases from V and 7 bases from J, the junction contained 10 bases not matched to a gene. CDR3 length: 14 amino acids. CDR1 is SGHTA, CDR2 FQGTGA, per germline. CDR3 sequence reads: CASSPKAGLDEQYF. The DNA of the CDR3 is TGTGCCAGCAGCCCAAAGGCGGGACTAGATGAGCAGTACTTC.

V and J are TRBV30 and TRBJ1-2; D not resolved. Germline CDR1 reads GTSNPN; CDR2 reads SVGIG (reference sequence). This CDR3 has 16 amino acids. The V and J ends lost 3 bases and 4 bases respectively, with 21 bases between them. CDR3 in DNA: TGTGCCTGGAGGGCACGGAGTAGGGAAGTCTTCTATGGCTACACCTTC. It encodes CAWRARSREVFYGYTF.

The J gene is TRBJ1-1, the V gene TRBV10-3; 10 positions agree with TRBD1. Germline values: CDR1 ENHRY, CDR2 SYGVKD. V lost 5 bases to trimming and J lost 3 bases; unmatched junction nucleotides: 6. CDR3 length: 15 amino acids. CDR3: CAISSPGTGDTEAFF. The CDR3, as DNA: TGTGCCATCAGTTCCCCCGGGACAGGGGACACTGAAGCTTTCTTT.

This clone was observed once. This chain connects TRBV5-8 to TRBJ2-2; TRBD2 matches at 11 bases. The CDR3 runs to 16 residues. Losses at the gene ends were 2 bases for V and 4 bases for J; bases not matched to a gene: 4. Germline V gene sequence: CDR1 SGHTS, CDR2 YDEGEE. The CDR3, as DNA: TGTGCCAGCAGCTTTTTACTAGCGGGGGCCACCGGGGAGCTGTTTTTT. Its translation: CASSFLLAGATGELFF.

The chain carries TRBV7-6 and TRBJ2-7; TRBD2 is a possible D gene (5 bases). V lost 5 bases to trimming and J lost 0 bases, with 14 bases between them. The germline V gene has CDR1 SGHVS and CDR2 FNYEAQ. The CDR3 contains 15 residues. CDR3 nucleotides: TGTGCCAGCAGCCCCGCGGGCGGAAGCTCCTACGAGCAGTACTTC. Its protein is CASSPAGGSSYEQYF. The whole variable domain, filled in from reference TRBV7-6 and TRBJ2-7, reads GAGVSQSPRYKVTKRGQDVALRCDPISGHVSLYWYRQALGQGPEFLTYFNYEAQQDKSGLPNDRFSAERPEGSISTLTIQRTEQRDSAMYRCASSPAGGSSYEQYFGPGTRLTVT.

This clone was seen once. This sequence joins TRBV28 and TRBJ2-2, with no clear D. CDR3 length: 11 residues. Looked up from germline, CDR1 is MDHEN and CDR2 is SYDVKM. Trimming took 8 bases from V and 8 from J, leaving 9 bases between them. The CDR3 DNA follows: TGTGCCAGCGTTTATACTGGGGAGCTGTTTTTT. It codes for CASVYTGELFF.

This chain connects TRBV29-1 to TRBJ1-2; D possibly corresponds to TRBD1 (5 bases). CDR1 is SQVTM, CDR2 ANQGSEA, per germline. This CDR3 is built from 12 residues. Trimming took 4 bases from V and 3 from J, leaving 9 bases between them. The DNA of the CDR3 is TGCAGCGTTGTTCAGGGAGACTATGGCTACACCTTC. It is translated as CSVVQGDYGYTF.

This chain uses TRBV5-1 with TRBJ2-5, with 9 bases lining up with TRBD1. Looked up from germline, CDR1 is SGHRS and CDR2 is YFSETQ. The trim removed 4 bases at V and 3 bases at J, leaving 10 bases unmatched. This CDR3 spans 16 amino acids. The CDR3 loop is CASSLPKGTGKETQYF. The CDR3, as DNA: TGCGCCAGCAGCCTCCCGAAGGGGACAGGGAAAGAGACCCAGTACTTC.

The chain joins TRBV2 to TRBJ1-1; D uncertain. Trimming shortened V by 6 bases and J by 5 bases, and 7 bases separated the two germline ends. There are 11 residues in the CDR3. Per the germline V gene, CDR1 is SNHLY and CDR2 is FYNNEI. CDR3 amino acids: CASRYETEAFF. CDR3 bases: TGTGCCAGCAGGTACGAAACTGAAGCTTTCTTT.

This clone is judged medium-sized. V usage is TRBV27 and J usage is TRBJ1-5, with TRBD1 matching over 7 bases. In germline, CDR1 is MNHEY, CDR2 SMNVEV (reference sequence). The V gene end was trimmed by 4 bases and the J gene end by 6 bases; junction bases not matched to a gene: 15. This CDR3 region has 17 residues. The CDR3 bases are TGTGCCAGCAGTTCCTCTATCCGCCAGGGGGGAGGTCAGCCCCAGCATTTT. Protein sequence: CASSSSIRQGGGQPQHF.

The J gene is TRBJ2-5, the V gene TRBV2; D perhaps matches TRBD2 (7 bases). Per germline, CDR1 SNHLY and CDR2 FYNNEI. The CDR3 length is 14 residues. Trimming removed 4 bases from V and 0 bases from J, with 9 bases in between. In DNA, the CDR3 is TGTGCCAGCAGTGGGGGGGGCAACCAAGAGACCCAGTACTTC. Amino acids: CASSGGGNQETQYF.

The CDR3 sequence is CASSVERTSGANVLTF. The CDR3, as DNA: TGTGCCAGCAGCGTAGAGAGGACCTCTGGGGCCAACGTCCTGACTTTC. This chain uses TRBV9 with TRBJ2-6; D unclear. This CDR3 has 16 amino acids. The germline V gene has CDR1 SGDLS and CDR2 YYNGEE. The V end was cut by 0 bases, the J end by 0 bases, with 7 bases between.